Shown below are 20 T cell receptor beta chains from a single sample sequenced in a study of Graves' ophthalmopathy and Graves' hyperthyroidism. From RNA, the CDR3 regions of TCR beta chains were amplified and sequenced. The library came from an HTBI-primed first-round RT-PCR and a second-round multiplex PCR. TCRdb called the multiplex PCR reads again in MiXCR, with one record for every CDR3 protein. Among around 670,000 distinct CDR3 sequences listed, approximately 40% were seen once. Sequenced material: peripheral blood. The receptors come from an adult man with Graves' ophthalmopathy.

The chain carries TRBV7-9 and TRBJ2-7; either TRBD1 or TRBD2 may fit D (5 bases each). V lost 5 bases to trimming and J lost 6 bases, with 29 bases between them. This CDR3 region has 18 residues. CDR1 and CDR2 (germline): SEHNR, FQNEAQ (reference sequence). The CDR3 is CASSREGLWTLGPAEQYF. The CDR3 region has the DNA TGTGCCAGCAGCCGCGAGGGGTTGTGGACCCTAGGGCCTGCCGAGCAGTACTTC. The full variable domain, its missing parts supplied by reference TRBV7-9 and TRBJ2-7, is DTGVSQNPRHKITKRGQNVTFRCDPISEHNRLYWYRQTLGQGPEFLTYFQNEAQLEKSRLLSDRFSAERPKGSFSTLEIQRTEQGDSAMYLCASSREGLWTLGPAEQYFGPGTRLTVT.

The chain employs TRBV29-1 and TRBJ2-5; D might be TRBD1 or TRBD2, each matching 6 bases. The CDR3 loop spans 13 amino acids. The V end was cut by 7 bases, the J end by 5 bases, with 17 bases between. Germline CDR1 and CDR2: SQVTM and ANQGSEA. CDR3 in amino acids: CSGGTGGLETQYF. The CDR3 nucleotides read TGCAGCGGTGGCACCGGGGGCTTGGAGACCCAGTACTTC. The full variable domain, in which reference TRBV29-1 and TRBJ2-5 provide the parts outside the CDR3, is SAVISQKPSRDICQRGTSLTIQCQVDSQVTMMFWYRQQPGQSLTLIATANQGSEATYESGFVIDKFPISRPNLTFSTLTVSNMSPEDSSIYLCSGGTGGLETQYFGPGTRLLVL.

In its sample, this clonotype was seen many times. The J gene is TRBJ2-6, the V gene TRBV7-2; D call uncertain. Deletions cut 5 bases from V and 0 bases from J, with 14 bases between. This CDR3 has 17 residues. The germline gives CDR1 SGHTA, CDR2 FQGNSA. CDR3 loop: CASSAVPRHSGANVLTF. CDR3 sequence (DNA): TGTGCCAGCAGCGCCGTTCCGAGGCACTCTGGGGCCAACGTCCTGACTTTC.

This clonotype was counted a few times. The chain carries TRBV19 and TRBJ1-5; a weak D match, TRBD1 (6 bases). CDR1 is LNHDA and CDR2 is SQIVND in the germline V gene (reference sequence). Trimming stripped 7 bases from V and 7 bases from J, with 17 bases between. The CDR3 extends over 14 amino acids. CDR3 DNA: TGTGCCAGTAACGAACGGGGGCCCGGACAGCCCCAGCATTTT. Its translation: CASNERGPGQPQHF.

Concerning this clonotype itself: This clone may be a read error of a much larger clone one base away. The chain recombines TRBV19 with TRBJ1-2, with D tentatively TRBD1 (5 bases). The CDR3 consists of 13 residues. CDR1 is LNHDA and CDR2 is SQIVND in the germline V gene (reference sequence). CDR3 sequence: CASSILRGDGYAF. CDR3 nucleotides: TGTGCCAGTAGTATTCTTCGAGGGGATGGCTACGCCTTC. Full variable domain (missing parts from reference TRBV19 and TRBJ1-2): DGGITQSPKYLFRKEGQNVTLSCEQNLNHDAMYWYRQDPGQGLRLIYYSQIVNDFQKGDIAEGYSVSREKKESFPLTVTSAQKNPTAFYLCASSILRGDGYAFGSGTRLTVV.

The chain carries TRBV11-2 and TRBJ2-2; D is perhaps TRBD1 (6 bases). Germline V CDR1 and CDR2: SGHAT, FQNNGV. This CDR3 has 15 amino acids. Trimming stripped 7 bases from V and 0 bases from J, with 12 bases between. The CDR3 loop reads CASIWGQTNTGELFF. The CDR3 DNA sequence: TGTGCCAGCATATGGGGGCAAACGAACACCGGGGAGCTGTTTTTT.

In its sample, this clonotype was seen a few times. The V gene is TRBV7-9, the J gene TRBJ2-2; D remains ambiguous. Deletions cut 5 bases from V and 1 base from J, with 14 bases between. The CDR3 length is 16 residues. Germline CDR1 SEHNR, CDR2 FQNEAQ (reference sequence). The CDR3 protein is CASSLQLTRNTGELFF. The CDR3 coding sequence is TGTGCCAGCAGCCTCCAGCTTACACGGAACACCGGGGAGCTGTTTTTT.

In this sample, this clonotype turned up a few times. The chain employs TRBV5-5 and TRBJ1-1; possibly TRBD1 for D (5 bases). The V gene's germline CDR1 is SGHKS and CDR2 YYEKEE (reference sequence). The CDR3 is 14 residues long. Trimming cost V 1 base and J 0 bases, with 7 bases left between them. This CDR3 reads CASSLNRMNTEAFF. The CDR3, as DNA: TGTGCCAGCAGCTTGAACAGGATGAACACTGAAGCTTTCTTT.

Regarding this clonotype: A much larger clone differs from this one at a single base, so this may be a read error. The V and J genes are TRBV2 and TRBJ1-1; maybe TRBD1 (5 bases). V lost 6 bases to trimming and J lost 12 bases, with 8 bases between them. The CDR3 extends over 9 amino acids. Germline assignment: CDR1 SNHLY and CDR2 FYNNEI. Here the CDR3 reads CASRTAPFF. The CDR3 DNA reads as TGTGCCAGCAGGACAGCCCCTTTCTTT.

The chain uses TRBV20-1 and TRBJ1-2; 11 positions match TRBD1. Germline CDR1 reads DFQATT; CDR2 reads SNEGSKA (reference sequence). Trimming removed 5 bases from V and 8 bases from J; junction bases left unmatched: 7. This CDR3 has 13 amino acids. The CDR3, as DNA: TGCAGTGCTGTCGGACAGGGGGCCTCGGGCTACACCTTC. This codes for CSAVGQGASGYTF.

The chain couples TRBV19 to TRBJ2-3; D possibly corresponds to TRBD1 (6 bases). V was shortened by 4 bases and J by 4 bases, with 18 bases between the two germline ends. Germline lookup yields CDR1 LNHDA and CDR2 SQIVND (reference sequence). The CDR3 length is 16 residues. The CDR3 loop reads CASSRKKDSYPDTQYF. CDR3 nucleotide sequence: TGTGCCAGTAGTAGAAAGAAGGACAGCTACCCAGATACGCAGTATTTT.

The genes are TRBV25-1 and TRBJ2-5; maybe TRBD1 (6 bases). Per germline, CDR1 MGHDK and CDR2 SYGVNS. Trimming left V 4 bases short and J 2 bases short, with 14 bases between. This CDR3 region has 15 residues. The CDR3 sequence: CASSALQGDQETQYF. The CDR3 region has the DNA TGTGCCAGCAGTGCCTTACAGGGAGATCAAGAGACCCAGTACTTC. Full variable domain (outside the CDR3, taken from reference TRBV25-1 and TRBJ2-5): EADIYQTPRYLVIGTGKKITLECSQTMGHDKMYWYQQDPGMELHLIHYSYGVNSTEKGDLSSESTVSRIRTEHFPLTLESARPSHTSQYLCASSALQGDQETQYFGPGTRLLVL.

This clonotype was seen ten or more times. V usage is TRBV29-1 and J usage is TRBJ1-2; no clear D gene. The CDR3 extends over 14 amino acids. V shed 4 bases and J shed 4 bases, with 16 bases lying between them. Germline values: CDR1 SQVTM, CDR2 ANQGSEA. The CDR3 loop reads CSVVELNPRYGYTF. As DNA, the CDR3 is TGCAGCGTTGTCGAGCTGAACCCCCGCTATGGCTACACCTTC.

CDR3 loop: CASSQGQASGNTIYF. As DNA, the CDR3 is TGTGCCAGCAGCCAAGGACAGGCCTCTGGAAACACCATATATTTT. V is TRBV7-6 and J is TRBJ1-3, with 7 bases fitting TRBD1. The germline CDR1 and CDR2 sequences are SGHVS and FNYEAQ. The CDR3 totals 15 residues. The junction had 4 bases not matched to a gene; V was cut back by 5 bases and J by 0 bases.

Worth noting for this clonotype: A much larger clone lies one base from this, so it may be a read error. This chain uses TRBV14 with TRBJ1-2; D is unresolved. V was trimmed by 5 bases and J by 0 bases, leaving 10 bases between them. The CDR3 has 14 amino acids. From germline, CDR1 is SGHDN and CDR2 FVKESK. The CDR3 reads CASSADAANYGYTF. The DNA for the CDR3 is TGTGCCAGCAGCGCCGACGCCGCTAACTATGGCTACACCTTC.

The table lists this clonotype with many counts. This chain joins TRBV11-2 and TRBJ1-1, with D hard to call. The V end lost 5 bases, the J end lost 10 bases, and 11 bases lay between the germline ends. The germline CDR1 and CDR2 sequences are SGHAT and FQNNGV. The CDR3 covers 11 residues. CDR3 coding DNA: TGTGCCAGCAGCGACGGGTGGGGAGCTTTCTTT. It specifies CASSDGWGAFF.

This clonotype was observed at least ten times. This chain connects TRBV13 to TRBJ2-5; D possibly uses TRBD1 or TRBD2 (5 bases each). Germline assignment: CDR1 PRHDT and CDR2 FYEKMQ (reference sequence). The CDR3 has 16 residues. The germline V and J ends were trimmed by 5 bases and 1 base, with 17 bases remaining between them. In DNA form, the CDR3 reads TGTGCCAGCAGCCCCACCGGGACGGTGGTCCAAGAGACCCAGTACTTC. Translating gives CASSPTGTVVQETQYF.

About this clonotype: One junction end does not reproduce the germline sequence, and a read error may be involved. The V and J genes are TRBV6-1 and TRBJ2-7; maybe TRBD1 (6 bases). This CDR3 contains 13 residues. Germline-derived CDR1 and CDR2 are MNHNS and SASEGT. The CDR3 coding sequence is TGTGCCAGCGGTGAGGGGGACTCCTACGAGCAGTACTTC. This sequence encodes CASGEGDSYEQYF.

This clonotype was seen at least ten times. The genes are TRBV12-3 or TRBV12-4 and TRBJ1-1; no clear D. Trimming cost V 6 bases and J 0 bases, with 5 bases left between them. The CDR3 has 12 residues. The CDR3 sequence is CASSPVNTEAFF. CDR3 in DNA: TGTGCCAGCAGCCCGGTGAACACTGAAGCTTTCTTT.

The CDR3 is CATSGPGEGSSYNEQFF. The DNA of the CDR3 is TGTGCCACCAGTGGCCCTGGGGAAGGGAGTTCCTACAATGAGCAGTTCTTC. The V gene is TRBV24-1, the J gene TRBJ2-1; D is perhaps TRBD2 (5 bases). CDR3 length equals 17 residues. The V end was cut by 5 bases, the J end by 1 base, with 17 bases between. Germline values: CDR1 KGHDR, CDR2 SFDVKD.